A single TCR beta chain is shown here with its context. This CDR3 spans 15 amino acids. The trim removed 5 bases at V and 2 bases at J, leaving 6 bases unmatched. Germline lookup yields CDR1 MGHDK and CDR2 SYGVNS. The data were taken from a study of shared clonotypes between healthy human individuals. For unsorted PBMC, 250 to 350 ng DNA per replicate equaled approximately 30,000 T cell genomes. Source study methods: ImmunoSEQ yielded junction-only sequences lacking quality scores, so filtering differed. The table came from immunoSEQ multiplex PCR; TCRdb's copy has only in-frame clones and leaves some out. V, J and clone size are those of that table, while D and trimming were read from the DNA. The sample contains a few hundred thousand clones, less than 80% of which appear only once.

The material sequenced was PBMCs. The chain carries TRBV25-1 and TRBJ1-3; 7 bases align to TRBD1. This TCR derives from a woman aged 40-49 years in good health. Some clones in this sample may be carry-over from other donors' samples. DNA for the CDR3: TGTGCCAGCAGTCCACAGGGGATTGCTGGAAACACCATATATTTT. Its translation: CASSPQGIAGNTIYF.